This TCR beta chain was sequenced during a study of molecular identifiers for immune sequencing clone quantification. TCRdb fed the PCR reads into MiXCR, producing one record per CDR3 protein. This table has 490,000 or so distinct CDR3 sequences, about 26% appearing once. With RNA at 10%, 30% or 50%, naive CD8 libraries came from about 20,000 to 1,000,000 sorted cells. This clonotype was seen at least ten times. The sequenced sample was naive CD8+ T cells from blood, with Jurkat cell RNA spiked in. Subset noted: FACS-sorted CD8+CD4-CCR7+CD45RA+ naive T cells. The receptor's source is a human donor in good health. Some libraries in this study had Jurkat cell RNA spiked in.

CDR3 sequence: CSVSSGRVNTGELFF. The CDR3 DNA reads as TGCAGCGTTTCCAGCGGGAGGGTGAACACCGGGGAGCTGTTTTTT. The chain couples TRBV29-1 to TRBJ2-2; 10 bases line up with TRBD2. With 5 bases clipped from V and 1 base from J, the junction kept 4 bases outside the gene matches. From germline, CDR1 is SQVTM and CDR2 ANQGSEA. The CDR3 has 15 residues.